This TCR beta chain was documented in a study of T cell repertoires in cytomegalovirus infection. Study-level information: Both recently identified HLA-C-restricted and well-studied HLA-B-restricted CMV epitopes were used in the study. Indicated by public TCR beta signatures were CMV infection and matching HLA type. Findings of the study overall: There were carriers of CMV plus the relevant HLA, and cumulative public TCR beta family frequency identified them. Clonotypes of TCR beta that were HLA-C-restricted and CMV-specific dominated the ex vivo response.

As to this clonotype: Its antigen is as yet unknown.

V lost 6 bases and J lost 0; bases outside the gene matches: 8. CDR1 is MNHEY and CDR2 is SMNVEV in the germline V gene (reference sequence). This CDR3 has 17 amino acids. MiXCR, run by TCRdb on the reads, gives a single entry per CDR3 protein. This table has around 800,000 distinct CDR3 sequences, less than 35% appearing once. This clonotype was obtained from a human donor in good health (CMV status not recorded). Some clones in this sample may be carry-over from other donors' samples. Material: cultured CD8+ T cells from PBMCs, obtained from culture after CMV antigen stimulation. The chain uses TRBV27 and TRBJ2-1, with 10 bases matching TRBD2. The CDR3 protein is CASRPLAGVSSYNEQFF. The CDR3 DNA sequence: TGTGCCAGCAGACCTCTAGCGGGGGTGTCCTCCTACAATGAGCAGTTCTTC.